Sequencing of this TCR beta chain was carried out in a study of blood T cell repertoires in COVID-19. Across the whole study: Some COVID-19 samples were acute and others convalescent; all came from the United States, Italy and Spain. The analysed material was cDNA or gDNA that came from T cells, B-cell-depleted T cells, or PBMCs.

Under the authors' procedure: Amplifying reference gene primers gave estimates of nucleated cell counts. The assay was immunoSEQ multiplex PCR, and TCRdb's table has in-frame clones only and misses some. V and J calls plus clone size are reproduced from that table; the DNA served to infer D and trimming. The table includes tens of thousands of clones, approximately 80% detected once. Material: peripheral blood. This receptor was obtained from an elderly man with acute or convalescent COVID-19.

Here the CDR3 reads CASSSGQNYGYTF. The CDR3 DNA follows: TGTGCCAGCTCATCTGGACAGAACTATGGCTACACCTTC. This chain joins TRBV18 and TRBJ1-2; a possible D gene is TRBD1 (6 bases). Germline V gives CDR1 KGHSH, CDR2 LQKENI. The CDR3 sequence is 13 residues long. Trimming removed 5 bases from V and 2 bases from J, with 9 bases in between.